The sequence of this TCR beta chain was determined in a study of blood T cell repertoires in COVID-19. Study-level information: The cDNA or gDNA used as material had been derived from T cells, B-cell-depleted T cells, or PBMCs.

Here immunoSEQ multiplex PCR was the method, and the copy in TCRdb shows in-frame clones only, minus some. The table shows some 200,000 clones, with 86% occurring only once. The trim removed 4 bases at V and 10 bases at J, leaving 17 bases unmatched. The CDR3 has 18 amino acids. Germline-derived CDR1 and CDR2 are SGHTA and FQGNSA. The clonotype originates from a man older than 75 with acute or convalescent COVID-19. Source material: peripheral blood. The genes are TRBV7-2 and TRBJ1-6; 9 nucleotides agree with TRBD1. CDR3 nucleotide sequence: TGTGCCAGCAGCTCAGGGAAAGGACAGGGGCACCAATGGTCACCCCTCCACTTT. It translates to CASSSGKGQGHQWSPLHF. Combining the CDR3 with reference TRBV7-2 and TRBJ1-6 gives the whole variable domain GAGVSQSPSNKVTEKGKDVELRCDPISGHTALYWYRQSLGQGLEFLIYFQGNSAPDKSGLPSDRFSAERTGGSVSTLTIQRTQQEDSAVYLCASSSGKGQGHQWSPLHFGNGTRLTVT.